These 24 T cell receptor beta chains originate from one sample sequenced in a study of blood T cells in healthy people across ages. With a J-beta primer mix and a sample-barcoded 5' primer, a second PCR ran about 7 to 11 cycles. TCRdb re-derived calls from the 5' RACE reads in MiXCR, one entry per CDR3 protein. This sample yields hundreds of thousands of distinct CDR3 sequences, of which 52% are seen a single time; approximately 13% belongs to the top ten. The sample consisted of blood. The receptors were sampled from a woman over 75 in good health.

Only a few counts were recorded for this clonotype. The rearrangement links TRBV10-2 to TRBJ2-7, with 8 bases fitting TRBD1. This CDR3 is built from 14 residues. V lost 8 bases to trimming and J lost 0 bases; unmatched junction nucleotides: 6. CDR1 WSHSY and CDR2 SAAADI come from the germline V gene. CDR3 DNA sequence: TGCGCCAGCGAAGCAGGGGGCGTCTCCTACGAGCAGTACTTC. Protein: CASEAGGVSYEQYF.

Details on this clonotype: A single base separates this from a much larger clone, so it may be a read error. The chain uses TRBV11-1 and TRBJ2-5, with TRBD1 identical over 7 bases. The CDR3 extends over 14 amino acids. With V trimmed by 3 bases and J by 11 bases, 12 bases remained unmatched. Per the germline V gene, CDR1 is SGHAT and CDR2 is FQDESV (reference sequence). The CDR3 loop is CASSFSRGNNEQYF. CDR3 in DNA: TGTGCCAGCAGCTTTTCCAGGGGGAACAATGAGCAGTACTTC.

In this sample, this clonotype turned up many times. V gene TRBV5-1 combines with J gene TRBJ1-1, with D hard to call. The CDR3 loop spans 14 amino acids. Germline V CDR1 and CDR2: SGHRS, YFSETQ. The V end was cut by 0 bases, the J end by 0 bases, with 6 bases between. CDR3 sequence (DNA): TGCGCCAGCAGCTTGGATCCGTTGAACACTGAAGCTTTCTTT. Its protein product is CASSLDPLNTEAFF.

The sample holds many counts of this clonotype. The chain joins TRBV6-5 to TRBJ1-2; 9 bases line up with TRBD1. Unmatched junction bases numbered 5, after V lost 5 bases and J lost 4 bases. Germline-derived CDR1 and CDR2 are MNHEY and SVGAGI. This CDR3 region has 14 residues. CDR3 bases: TGTGCCAGCAGTCGGGGACAGGGAATCTATGGCTACACCTTC. This codes for CASSRGQGIYGYTF.

About this clonotype itself: Compared with germline, one end of the junction differs, possibly owing to a read error. The rearrangement joins TRBV25-1 to TRBJ2-5, with D perhaps being TRBD1 or TRBD2 (7 bases each). The DNA end is a closer match to TRBJ2-4, so the J assignment may be wrong. CDR1 is MGHDK, CDR2 SYGVNS, per germline. The CDR3 has 15 residues. CDR3 amino acids: CAGSGRQGGSNIQYF. CDR3 in DNA: TGTGCCGGCAGTGGTCGACAGGGAGGGTCAAACATTCAGTACTTC.

This clonotype was seen ten or more times. The CDR3: CASSPQRVVRDTQYF. The CDR3 coding sequence is TGTGCCAGCAGCCCTCAAAGGGTGGTCCGAGATACGCAGTATTTT. The chain carries TRBV12-3 or TRBV12-4 and TRBJ2-3; D is undetermined. The CDR3 runs 15 residues. V lost 6 bases and J lost 5, with 18 bases in between.

The genes are TRBV7-2 and TRBJ2-2, with a weak D call TRBD2 (5 bases). CDR3 length: 14 residues. The V gene lost 5 bases and the J gene lost 2 bases, with 9 bases spanning the gap. CDR1 and CDR2 from the germline V gene are SGHTA and FQGNSA. The CDR3 loop is CASSPLANTGELFF. The CDR3 DNA follows: TGTGCCAGCAGCCCCCTAGCTAACACCGGGGAGCTGTTTTTT.

This clonotype was counted a single time. A read error may be the cause here, since a much bigger clone is one base away. The chain joins TRBV28 to TRBJ2-2; 9 bases map to TRBD1. This CDR3 is built from 14 residues. CDR1 is MDHEN, CDR2 SYDVKM, per germline. This CDR3 is CAGSRTGDTGELFF. The CDR3, as DNA: TGTGCCGGCAGCCGGACAGGGGACACCGGGGAGCTGTTTTTT. The full variable domain, rest sourced from reference TRBV28 and TRBJ2-2, is DVKVTQSSRYLVKRTGEKVFLECVQDMDHENMFWYRQDPGLGLRLIYFSYDVKMKEKGDIPEGYSVSREKKERFSLILESASTNQTSMYLCAGSRTGDTGELFFGEGSRLTVL.

Notes on this clonotype: One base away lies a much larger clone, so this may be a sequencing read error. The chain employs TRBV2 and TRBJ1-2; D possibly corresponds to TRBD1 (5 bases). The germline V gene encodes CDR1 SNHLY and CDR2 FYNNEI. CDR3 length: 14 residues. In DNA, the CDR3 is TGTGCCGGCAGTGAGAGGACCCAGGGTTGGGGCTACACCTTC. This gives the protein CAGSERTQGWGYTF.

This clonotype was detected ten times or more. This chain links TRBV7-2 with TRBJ2-1, with D perhaps TRBD1 or TRBD2 (5 bases each). With 2 bases removed from V and 8 bases from J, the gap between germline ends came to 22 bases. The CDR3 consists of 17 residues. From germline, CDR1 is SGHTA and CDR2 FQGNSA. CDR3: CASSLFPLRGLGHEQFF. CDR3 DNA: TGTGCCAGCAGCTTATTTCCGTTACGGGGCCTGGGGCATGAGCAGTTCTTC.

The chain employs TRBV15 and TRBJ2-4; possibly TRBD2 for D (6 bases). Germline V CDR1 and CDR2: LNHNV, YYDKDF (reference sequence). V was cut by 5 bases and J by 7 bases, with 27 bases left in between. The CDR3 consists of 18 residues. The CDR3, as DNA: TGTGCCACCAGCGTATCCGGGACCGACAAATCCGGGGGTAACATTCAGTACTTC. Translating gives CATSVSGTDKSGGNIQYF.

The J gene is TRBJ2-1, the V gene TRBV5-1; no reliable D call. CDR1 is SGHRS and CDR2 is YFSETQ in the germline V gene. Trimming stripped 2 bases from V and 8 bases from J, with 8 bases between. CDR3 length equals 12 residues. DNA for the CDR3: TGCGCCAGCAGCTTAATCGAACATGAGCAGTTCTTC. Residues: CASSLIEHEQFF. The entire variable domain, with the rest obtained from reference TRBV5-1 and TRBJ2-1, is as follows: KAGVTQTPRYLIKTRGQQVTLSCSPISGHRSVSWYQQTPGQGLQFLFEYFSETQRNKGNFPGRFSGRQFSNSRSEMNVSTLELGDSALYLCASSLIEHEQFFGPGTRLTVL.

This chain joins TRBV29-1 and TRBJ2-5, with D tentatively TRBD2 (5 bases). Germline lookup yields CDR1 SQVTM and CDR2 ANQGSEA. The CDR3 runs to 13 residues. V was cut by 7 bases and J by 1 base, with 13 bases left in between. CDR3 sequence reads: CSASEGSQETQYF. CDR3 sequence (DNA): TGCAGCGCTTCCGAAGGGAGCCAAGAGACCCAGTACTTC.

The gene calls are TRBV28 and TRBJ2-6; D assignment may be TRBD1 or TRBD2 (5 bases each). This CDR3 is 19 amino acids long. The germline gives CDR1 MDHEN, CDR2 SYDVKM. The V end was cut by 5 bases, the J end by 0 bases, with 20 bases between. In DNA, the CDR3 is TGTGCCAGCAGTGGGACCGGACGCATCAAGTCCTCTGGGGCCAACGTCCTGACTTTC. Its protein is CASSGTGRIKSSGANVLTF.

This clonotype appeared many times. The rearrangement links TRBV5-1 to TRBJ2-5, with D perhaps TRBD1 (6 bases). With 3 bases removed from V and 2 bases from J, the gap between germline ends came to 11 bases. Germline-derived CDR1 and CDR2 are SGHRS and YFSETQ. This CDR3 is 14 amino acids long. In DNA form, the CDR3 reads TGCGCCAGCAGCTATACCGGGACACAAGAGACCCAGTACTTC. Residues: CASSYTGTQETQYF.

J is TRBJ1-1 and V is TRBV5-1; D is unclear. V lost 0 bases and J 1 base, leaving 4 bases between the germline ends. CDR3 size: 13 residues. Germline V lookup: CDR1 SGHRS, CDR2 YFSETQ. CDR3 DNA: TGCGCCAGCAGCTTGGGATGGAACACTGAAGCTTTCTTT. Translating gives CASSLGWNTEAFF. The complete variable domain, with remaining parts taken from reference TRBV5-1 and TRBJ1-1, reads KAGVTQTPRYLIKTRGQQVTLSCSPISGHRSVSWYQQTPGQGLQFLFEYFSETQRNKGNFPGRFSGRQFSNSRSEMNVSTLELGDSALYLCASSLGWNTEAFFGQGTRLTVV.

The chain employs TRBV20-1 and TRBJ2-7, with D perhaps matching TRBD1 (6 bases). Germline values: CDR1 DFQATT, CDR2 SNEGSKA (reference sequence). The V gene lost 0 bases and the J gene lost 7 bases, with 16 bases spanning the gap. The CDR3 spans 14 residues. CDR3 DNA: TGCAGTGCTAGAGATCGAGCAGGGGCCGGGGAGCAGTACTTC. It translates to CSARDRAGAGEQYF.

There are many counts of this clonotype. The chain recombines TRBV27 with TRBJ2-1; D not certain. Germline CDR1 reads MNHEY; CDR2 reads SMNVEV (reference sequence). Between the trimmed V and J ends, which lost 6 bases and 0 bases, there was a span of 12 bases. There are 15 residues in the CDR3. The CDR3 loop reads CASSQLESSYNEQFF. DNA of the CDR3: TGTGCCAGCAGCCAATTAGAGAGCTCCTACAATGAGCAGTTCTTC.

In this sample, this clonotype turned up many times. V is TRBV29-1 and J is TRBJ1-1, with D possibly TRBD1 on 5 matching bases. Germline CDR1 SQVTM, CDR2 ANQGSEA. This CDR3 spans 12 amino acids. Trimming removed 4 bases from V and 5 bases from J, with 11 bases in between. This CDR3 is CSVVKGKTEAFF. CDR3 in DNA: TGCAGCGTTGTAAAGGGGAAAACTGAAGCTTTCTTT.

In this sample, this clonotype turned up many times. DNA for the CDR3: TGTGCCAGCAGTGAGACGACGGATCCAGATACGCAGTATTTT. It yields the protein CASSETTDPDTQYF. The chain employs TRBV6-4 and TRBJ2-3, with unresolved D. The CDR3 length is 14 residues. Trimming stripped 3 bases from V and 4 bases from J, with 11 bases between. Germline loops: CDR1 MRHNA, CDR2 SNTAGT.

This rearrangement joins TRBV27 to TRBJ2-1, with D hard to call. Trimming left V 2 bases short and J 10 bases short, with 15 bases between. This CDR3 is built from 14 residues. Per germline, CDR1 MNHEY and CDR2 SMNVEV (reference sequence). In nucleotides, the CDR3 is TGTGCCAGCAGTTTACGTGGCCTCGATTGGGAGCAGTTCTTC. It specifies CASSLRGLDWEQFF.

The V gene is TRBV3-1, the J gene TRBJ2-1, with 7 bases fitting TRBD2. Germline CDR1 is LGHDT and CDR2 is YNNKEL (reference sequence). The ends lost 1 base at V and 8 bases at J; junction bases unmatched: 5. This CDR3 has 14 residues. The CDR3 DNA is TGTGCCAGCAGCCAAGCGGGAGGAGACGATGAGCAGTTCTTC. Its translation is CASSQAGGDDEQFF.

This clonotype has a handful of counts. The chain recombines TRBV24-1 with TRBJ2-7; D may be TRBD1 (7 bases). Germline CDR1 reads KGHDR; CDR2 reads SFDVKD. The CDR3 is 15 residues long. Trimming shortened V by 4 bases and J by 1 base, and 13 bases separated the two germline ends. CDR3 nucleotide sequence: TGTGCCACCAGTGACCACGCAGGGGGGTCCTACGAGCAGTACTTC. Translated: CATSDHAGGSYEQYF.

The V and J genes are TRBV28 and TRBJ1-2, with 7 positions matching TRBD1. The CDR3 extends over 13 amino acids. Losses at the gene ends were 6 bases for V and 4 bases for J; bases not matched to a gene: 5. The germline gives CDR1 MDHEN, CDR2 SYDVKM. The CDR3 is CASSQGQIYGYTF. In nucleotides, the CDR3 is TGTGCCAGCAGCCAGGGACAGATCTATGGCTACACCTTC.